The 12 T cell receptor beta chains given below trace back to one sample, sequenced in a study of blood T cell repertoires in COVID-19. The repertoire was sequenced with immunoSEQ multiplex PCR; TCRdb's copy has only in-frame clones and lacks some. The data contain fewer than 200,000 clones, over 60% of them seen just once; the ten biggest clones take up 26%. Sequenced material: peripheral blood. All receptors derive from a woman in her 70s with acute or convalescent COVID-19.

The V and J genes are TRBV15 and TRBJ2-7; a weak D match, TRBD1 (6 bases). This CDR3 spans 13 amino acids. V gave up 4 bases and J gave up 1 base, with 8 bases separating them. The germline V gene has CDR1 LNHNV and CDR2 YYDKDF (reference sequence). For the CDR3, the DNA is TGTGCCACCAGCAAGGGGACATCCTACGAGCAGTACTTC. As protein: CATSKGTSYEQYF.

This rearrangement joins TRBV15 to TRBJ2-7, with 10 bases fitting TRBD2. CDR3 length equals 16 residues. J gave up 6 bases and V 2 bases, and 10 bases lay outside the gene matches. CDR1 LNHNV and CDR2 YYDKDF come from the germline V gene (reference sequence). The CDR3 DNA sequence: TGTGCCACCAGCAGATTTCGGACTAGCGGCCTCACCGAGCAGTACTTC. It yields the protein CATSRFRTSGLTEQYF. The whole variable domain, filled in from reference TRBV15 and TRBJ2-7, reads DAMVIQNPRYQVTQFGKPVTLSCSQTLNHNVMYWYQQKSSQAPKLLFHYYDKDFNNEADTPDNFQSRRPNTSFCFLDIRSPGLGDTAMYLCATSRFRTSGLTEQYFGPGTRLTVT.

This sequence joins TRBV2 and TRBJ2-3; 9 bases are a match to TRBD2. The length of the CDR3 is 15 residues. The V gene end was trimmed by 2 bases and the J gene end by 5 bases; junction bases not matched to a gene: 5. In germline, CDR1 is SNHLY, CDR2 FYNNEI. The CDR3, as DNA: TGTGCCAGCAGTGAAAACCTAGCGGGGCGAGATACGCAGTATTTT. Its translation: CASSENLAGRDTQYF.

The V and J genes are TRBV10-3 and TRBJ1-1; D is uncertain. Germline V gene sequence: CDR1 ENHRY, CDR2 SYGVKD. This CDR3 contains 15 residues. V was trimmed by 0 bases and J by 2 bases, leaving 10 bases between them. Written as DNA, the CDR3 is TGTGCCATCAGTGAGTCGAGGGTAATTAACACTGAAGCTTTCTTT. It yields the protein CAISESRVINTEAFF.

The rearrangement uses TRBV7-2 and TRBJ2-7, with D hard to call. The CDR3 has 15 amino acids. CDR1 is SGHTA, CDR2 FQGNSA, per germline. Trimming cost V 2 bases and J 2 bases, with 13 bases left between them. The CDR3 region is CASSLNAEVPYEQYF. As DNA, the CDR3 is TGTGCCAGCAGCTTAAATGCGGAAGTTCCCTACGAGCAGTACTTC.

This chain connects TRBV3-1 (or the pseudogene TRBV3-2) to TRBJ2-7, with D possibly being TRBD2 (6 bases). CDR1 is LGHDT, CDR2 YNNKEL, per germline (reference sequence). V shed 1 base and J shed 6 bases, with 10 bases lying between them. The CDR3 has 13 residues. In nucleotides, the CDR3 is TGTGCCAGCAGCCAAGGGCGGGATTCCGAGCAGTACTTC. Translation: CASSQGRDSEQYF.

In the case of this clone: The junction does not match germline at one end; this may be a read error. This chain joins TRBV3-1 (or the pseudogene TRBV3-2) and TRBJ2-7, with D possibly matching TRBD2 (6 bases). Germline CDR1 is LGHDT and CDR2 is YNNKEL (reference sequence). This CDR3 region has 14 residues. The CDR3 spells CASSQREAVAPLEF. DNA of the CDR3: TGTGCCAGCAGCCAAAGGGAGGCAGTTGCCCCTTTAGAGTTC.

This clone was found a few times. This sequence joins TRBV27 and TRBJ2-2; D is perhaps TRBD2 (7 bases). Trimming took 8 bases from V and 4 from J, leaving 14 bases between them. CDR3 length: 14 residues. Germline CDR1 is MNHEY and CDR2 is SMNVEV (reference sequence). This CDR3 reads CASQGRAGTGELFF. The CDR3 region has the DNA TGTGCCAGCCAGGGGAGGGCCGGCACCGGGGAGCTGTTTTTT.

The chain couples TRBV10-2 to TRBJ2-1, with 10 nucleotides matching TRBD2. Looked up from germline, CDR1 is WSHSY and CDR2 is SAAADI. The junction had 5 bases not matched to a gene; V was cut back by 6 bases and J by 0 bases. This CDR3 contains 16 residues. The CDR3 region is CASRPSGSLSYNEQFF. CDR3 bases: TGCGCCAGCAGGCCTAGCGGGAGCCTCTCCTACAATGAGCAGTTCTTC.

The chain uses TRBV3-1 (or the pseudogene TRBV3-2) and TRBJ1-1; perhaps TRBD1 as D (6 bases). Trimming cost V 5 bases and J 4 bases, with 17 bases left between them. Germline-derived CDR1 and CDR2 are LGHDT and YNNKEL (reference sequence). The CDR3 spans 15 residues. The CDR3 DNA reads TGTGCCAGCAGCTTTACTATGACAGGTTTCACTGAAGCTTTCTTT. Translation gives CASSFTMTGFTEAFF.

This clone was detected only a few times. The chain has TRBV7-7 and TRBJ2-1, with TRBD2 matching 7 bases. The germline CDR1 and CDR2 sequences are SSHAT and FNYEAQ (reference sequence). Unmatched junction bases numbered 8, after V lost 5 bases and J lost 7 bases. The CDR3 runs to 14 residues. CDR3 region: CASSPGTNRNEQFF. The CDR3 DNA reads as TGTGCCAGCAGCCCAGGGACTAATCGAAATGAGCAGTTCTTC. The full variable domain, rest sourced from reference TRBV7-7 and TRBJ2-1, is GAGVSQSPRYKVTKRGQDVTLRCDPISSHATLYWYQQALGQGPEFLTYFNYEAQPDKSGLPSDRFSAERPEGSISTLTIQRTEQRDSAMYRCASSPGTNRNEQFFGPGTRLTVL.

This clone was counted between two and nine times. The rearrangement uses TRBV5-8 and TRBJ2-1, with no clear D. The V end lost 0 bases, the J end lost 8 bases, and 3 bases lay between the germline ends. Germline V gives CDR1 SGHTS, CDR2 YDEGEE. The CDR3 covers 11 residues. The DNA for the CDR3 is TGTGCCAGCAGCTTGGTCGATGAGCAGTTCTTC. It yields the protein CASSLVDEQFF.